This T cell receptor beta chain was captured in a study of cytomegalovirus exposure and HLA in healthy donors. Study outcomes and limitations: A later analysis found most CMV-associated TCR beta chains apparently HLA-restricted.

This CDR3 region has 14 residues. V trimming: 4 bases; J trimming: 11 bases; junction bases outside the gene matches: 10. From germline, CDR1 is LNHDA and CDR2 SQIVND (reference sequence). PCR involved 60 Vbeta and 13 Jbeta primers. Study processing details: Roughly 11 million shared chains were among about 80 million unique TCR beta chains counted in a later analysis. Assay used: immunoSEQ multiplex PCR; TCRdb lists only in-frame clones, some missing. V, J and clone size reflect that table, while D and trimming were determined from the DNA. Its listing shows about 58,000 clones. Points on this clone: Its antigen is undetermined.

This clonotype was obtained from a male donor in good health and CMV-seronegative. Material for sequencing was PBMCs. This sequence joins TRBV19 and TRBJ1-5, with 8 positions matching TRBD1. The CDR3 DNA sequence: TGTGCCAGTAGTACCCGGACAGGGCCCCAGGCCCAGCATTTT. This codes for CASSTRTGPQAQHF.